The source of this T cell receptor (beta chain) is a study of cytomegalovirus exposure and HLA in healthy donors. Germline CDR1 is SQVTM and CDR2 is ANQGSEA. CDR3 size: 12 residues. V was cut by 0 bases and J by 5 bases, with 7 bases left in between. Study-wide results and caveats: TCR beta V- and J-gene trimming was later associated with a missense DCLRE1C variant.

About this clone: Its specificity is not known.

The PCR employed 60 Vbeta primers together with 13 Jbeta primers. Clones were read by immunoSEQ multiplex PCR, and TCRdb kept only the in-frame ones, dropping some. Among over 110,000 clones listed, roughly 80% were seen once. The sequencing input was PBMCs. The sequence was obtained from a female donor in good health and CMV-seronegative. V usage is TRBV29-1 and J usage is TRBJ1-2, with D perhaps matching TRBD1 (6 bases). CDR3 DNA: TGCAGCGTTGAAGACAGGGGTTATGGCTACACCTTC. The encoded protein is CSVEDRGYGYTF.